The clone carrying this T cell receptor beta chain has at least ten counts. Its antigen is as yet unknown. This specimen comes from a study of T-cell reconstitution after alpha-beta-depleted transplantation in children. The study, taken as a whole, reports: Some patients' high day-60 TCRbeta diversity was traced to surviving recipient T cells and thymic progenitors. Where alpha-beta T cells came from about two months after transplant was reportedly several hundred expanded graft clones. Diversity and T-cell counts at one year after transplant derived mostly from new T cells.

The TCRbeta library incorporated unique molecular identifiers. MiXCR was run by TCRdb on the PCR reads, yielding one entry per CDR3 protein. Of 55,000 to 85,000 distinct CDR3 sequences listed, approximately 11% were seen once; the top ten hold around 14%. CDR3 length equals 15 residues. Looked up from germline, CDR1 is SGHKS and CDR2 is YYEKEE (reference sequence). The ends lost 10 bases at V and 2 bases at J; junction bases unmatched: 11. The sequencing here drew on PBMCs, taken before TCRalphabeta/CD19-depleted stem cell transplant. The receptor's source is a boy aged 5-17 years with acute myeloid leukemia, due to receive a stem cell transplant. V usage is TRBV5-5 and J usage is TRBJ1-1, with 10 bases matching TRBD1. CDR3 coding DNA: TGTGCCTGCACCCGACAGACAGGGGGCAACACTGAAGCTTTCTTT. It specifies CACTRQTGGNTEAFF.